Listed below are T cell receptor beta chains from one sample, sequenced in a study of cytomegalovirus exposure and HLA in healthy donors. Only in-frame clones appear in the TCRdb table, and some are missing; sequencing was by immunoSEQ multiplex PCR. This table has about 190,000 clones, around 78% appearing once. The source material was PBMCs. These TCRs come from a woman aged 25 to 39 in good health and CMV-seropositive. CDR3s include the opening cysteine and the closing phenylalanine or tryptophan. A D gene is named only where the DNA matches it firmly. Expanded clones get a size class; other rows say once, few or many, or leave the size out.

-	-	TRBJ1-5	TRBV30	TGTGCCTGGAGTAACAGTAAAAATCAGCCCCAGCATTTT	CAWSNSKNQPQHF
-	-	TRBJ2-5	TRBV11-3	TGTGCCAGCAGCTTAAGGAGGGCGGGAGAGACCCAGTACTTC	CASSLRRAGETQYF
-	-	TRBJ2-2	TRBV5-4	TGTGCCAGCAGCTTGGGGCAGGGGAACACCGGGGAGCTGTTTTTT	CASSLGQGNTGELFF
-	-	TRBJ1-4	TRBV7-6	TGTGCCAGCAGCCTCAATGGCCTGTTGAATGAAAAACTGTTTTTT	CASSLNGLLNEKLFF
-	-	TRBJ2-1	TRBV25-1	TGTGCCAGCAGTGAGCGGTACAATGAGCAGTTCTTC	CASSERYNEQFF
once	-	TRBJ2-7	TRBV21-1	TGTGCCAGCAGCAAAGTACTATGGCAGTGCGACGAGCAGTACTTC	CASSKVLWQCDEQYF
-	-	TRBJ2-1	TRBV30	TGTGCCTGGAGTAAACAGGCAGAGCAGTTCTTC	CAWSKQAEQFF
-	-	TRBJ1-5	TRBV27	TGTGCCAGCAGTTTATTAGGGGCCCAGCCCCAGCATTTT	CASSLLGAQPQHF
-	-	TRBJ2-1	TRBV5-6	TGTGCCAGCAGCTTGGGTAGCAGGGCAGGCAATGAGCAGTTCTTC	CASSLGSRAGNEQFF
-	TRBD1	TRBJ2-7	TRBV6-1	TGTGCCAGCAGTGCGGGACAGGGGGCTTACGAGCAGTACTTC	CASSAGQGAYEQYF
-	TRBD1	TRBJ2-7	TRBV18	TGTGCCAGCTCACCTGGGACAGGGTTTTACGAGCAGTACTTC	CASSPGTGFYEQYF
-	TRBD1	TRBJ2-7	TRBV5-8	TGTGCCAGCAGCTTGGGGCCAGGGGGCTACTACGAGCAATACTTC	CASSLGPGGYYEQYF
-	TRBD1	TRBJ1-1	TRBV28	TGTGCCAGCAGTTCGACAGGGTTTTTCGCTTTCTTT	CASSSTGFFAFF
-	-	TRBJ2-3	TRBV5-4	TGTGCCAGCAGCTTTGCGCGGGGGCCCGACACAGATACGCAGTATTTT	CASSFARGPDTDTQYF
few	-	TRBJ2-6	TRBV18	TGTGCCAGCTCGTTGATAAGGTCAGGGTCGGAGGGGGCCAACGTCCTGACTTTC	CASSLIRSGSEGANVLTF
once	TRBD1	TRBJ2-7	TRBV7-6	TGTGCCAGCAGCCTTGTCATACAGGGGGGTCCCTACGAGCAGTACTTC	CASSLVIQGGPYEQYF
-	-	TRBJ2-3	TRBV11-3	TGTGCCAGCAGCTTAAATAAGGGGCTTCTCCCTATGGTTACGCAGTATTTT	CASSLNKGLLPMVTQYF
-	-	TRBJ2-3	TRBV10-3	TGTGCCATGAGGCCCTCTAGCACAGATACGCAGTATTTT	CAMRPSSTDTQYF
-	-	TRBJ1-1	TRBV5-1	TGCGCCAGCAGCTCGACCCGGGGAGGGAGGGGGACTGAAGCTTTCTTT	CASSSTRGGRGTEAFF
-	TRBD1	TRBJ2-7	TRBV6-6	TGTGCCAGCATTTCAACCGGGACAGGGGCCTACGAGCAGTACTTC	CASISTGTGAYEQYF
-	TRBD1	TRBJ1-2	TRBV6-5	TGTGCCAGCAGTTACTCCAGGGACAGGGCTAATGGCTACACCTTC	CASSYSRDRANGYTF
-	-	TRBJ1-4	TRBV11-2	TGTGCCAGCAGCACCCGCGGGGTTGCTAATGAAAAACTGTTTTTT	CASSTRGVANEKLFF
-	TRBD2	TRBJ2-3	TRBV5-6	TGTGCCAGCAGGGGGGGGGACACAGATACGCAGTATTTT	CASRGGDTDTQYF
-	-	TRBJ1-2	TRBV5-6	TGTGCCAGCAGCTTGGGGGAGATAACTATGTATGGCTACACCTTC	CASSLGEITMYGYTF
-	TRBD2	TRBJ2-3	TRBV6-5	TGTGCCAGCAGCCTTAGCGGGGTGGGGACAGATACGCAGTATTTT	CASSLSGVGTDTQYF
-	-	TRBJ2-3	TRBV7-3	TGTGCCAGCAGCTTAGTCTCGGGGTCCACAGATACGCAGTATTTT	CASSLVSGSTDTQYF
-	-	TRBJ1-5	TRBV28	TGTGCCAGCAGTTTATTTAGGTGGGCGGGTTATGGCAATCAGCCCCAGCATTTT	CASSLFRWAGYGNQPQHF
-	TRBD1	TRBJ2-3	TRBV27	TGTGCCAGCAGTTTGCCGGGACAGACTTATGATACGCAGTATTTT	CASSLPGQTYDTQYF
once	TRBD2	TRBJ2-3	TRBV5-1	TGCGCCAGCAGCCGGGGACTAGCGGGGTCAGATACGCAGTATTTT	CASSRGLAGSDTQYF